Described below is a single T cell receptor beta chain sequence and its context. Its antigen is unidentified. Using genomic DNA as the template, TCR beta VDJ and CDR3 profiling was carried out. TCRdb independently ran MiXCR on the reads; one entry per CDR3 protein. Of about 95,000 distinct CDR3 sequences in the sample, approximately 73% were seen once. These data come from a study of CD8+CD57+ T cells in acquired aplastic anemia. The overall study: Sorted CD4+ and CD8+ cells yielded DNA averaging around 3.2 ug. Regarding the study as a whole: Fewer than 30 shared CD8+ CDR3s appeared highly expressed within patients' immunodominant clones.

In germline, CDR1 is SGHAT, CDR2 FQDESV (reference sequence). This CDR3 contains 16 residues. V was trimmed by 5 bases and J by 3 bases, leaving 19 bases between them. Flow cytometry had shown expanded CD8+CD57+ cells in the patients chosen for sequencing. The J gene is TRBJ1-1, the V gene TRBV11-1, with D hard to call. The sequence came from a human donor with aplastic anemia. Sequenced: sorted CD4+, CD8+, or CD8+CD57+ T cells (not recorded which) from PBMCs. The CDR3 DNA follows: TGTGCCAGCAGCCCAGGTCAGGAGGGATATTACACTGAAGCTTTCTTT. This codes for CASSPGQEGYYTEAFF.